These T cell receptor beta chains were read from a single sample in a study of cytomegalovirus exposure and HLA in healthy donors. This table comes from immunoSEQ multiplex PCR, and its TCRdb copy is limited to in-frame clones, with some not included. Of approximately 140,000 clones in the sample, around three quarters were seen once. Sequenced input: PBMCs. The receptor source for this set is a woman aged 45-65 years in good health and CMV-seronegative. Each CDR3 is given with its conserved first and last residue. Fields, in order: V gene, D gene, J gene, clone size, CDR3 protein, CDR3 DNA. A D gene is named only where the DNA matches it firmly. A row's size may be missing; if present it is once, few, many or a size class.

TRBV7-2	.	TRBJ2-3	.	CASSNLRDTQYF	TGTGCCAGCAGCAATCTCCGGGATACGCAGTATTTT
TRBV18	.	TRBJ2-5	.	CASSPEGIGYQETQYF	TGTGCCAGCTCACCGGAGGGGATCGGGTACCAAGAGACCCAGTACTTC
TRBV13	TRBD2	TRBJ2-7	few	CASSLWGLAGGGTYEQYF	TGTGCCAGCAGCTTATGGGGACTAGCGGGAGGCGGCACCTACGAGCAGTACTTC
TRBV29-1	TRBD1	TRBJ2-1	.	CSVDRQGDNNEQFF	TGCAGCGTCGATCGACAGGGTGATAACAATGAGCAGTTCTTC
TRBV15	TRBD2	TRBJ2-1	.	CATSRDTSGLGLYNEQFF	TGTGCCACCAGCAGAGATACTTCGGGACTAGGGCTCTACAATGAGCAGTTCTTC
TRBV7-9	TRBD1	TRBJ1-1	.	CASSRQGDTEAFF	TGTGCCAGCAGCCGACAGGGGGACACTGAAGCTTTCTTT
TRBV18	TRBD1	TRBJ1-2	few	CASSPPTKRSDRAPTYTF	TGTGCCAGCTCACCACCGACCAAGAGATCCGACAGGGCCCCTACCTACACCTTC
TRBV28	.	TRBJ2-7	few	CASNPPPGYEQYF	TGTGCCAGCAATCCCCCACCGGGCTACGAGCAGTACTTC
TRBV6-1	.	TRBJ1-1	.	CASSPTANTEAFF	TGTGCCAGCAGCCCGACAGCGAACACTGAAGCTTTCTTT
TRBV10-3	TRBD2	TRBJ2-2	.	CAISESDNSGRANTGELFF	TGTGCCATCAGTGAGTCCGACAATAGCGGGAGGGCGAACACCGGGGAGCTGTTTTTT
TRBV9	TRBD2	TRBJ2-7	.	CASSVGGTSGNEQYF	TGTGCCAGCAGCGTAGGTGGGACTAGCGGGAACGAGCAGTACTTC
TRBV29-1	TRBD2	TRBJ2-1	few	CSGRGGRGSEQFF	TGCAGCGGGCGCGGGGGTAGAGGCAGTGAGCAGTTCTTC
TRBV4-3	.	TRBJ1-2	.	CASSQDPQGWDGYTF	TGCGCCAGCAGCCAAGATCCACAGGGCTGGGATGGCTACACCTTC
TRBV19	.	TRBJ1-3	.	CASSISTGQSSGNTIYF	TGTGCCAGTAGTATTTCAACAGGGCAAAGCTCTGGAAACACCATATATTTT
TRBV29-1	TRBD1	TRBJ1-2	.	CSVDRGREVGYTF	TGCAGCGTTGACAGGGGGCGAGAGGTCGGCTACACCTTC
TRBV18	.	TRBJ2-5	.	CASSPRPGRRDETQYF	TGTGCCAGCTCACCACGCCCCGGGAGAAGGGATGAGACCCAGTACTTC
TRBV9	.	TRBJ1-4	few	CASSGFGDEKLFF	TGTGCCAGCAGTGGATTCGGGGATGAAAAACTGTTTTTT
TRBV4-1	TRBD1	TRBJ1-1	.	CASSHVPGQGSAFF	TGCGCCAGCAGCCACGTCCCGGGACAGGGTTCGGCTTTCTTT
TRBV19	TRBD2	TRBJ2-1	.	CASTTSGRGSSYNEQFF	TGTGCCAGTACTACTAGCGGGAGGGGGAGCTCCTACAATGAGCAGTTCTTC
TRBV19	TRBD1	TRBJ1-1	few	CASSADRVNTEAFF	TGTGCCAGTAGTGCCGACAGGGTGAACACTGAAGCTTTCTTT
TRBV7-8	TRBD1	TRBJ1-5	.	CASSFRTGGYQPQHF	TGTGCCAGCAGCTTTCGGACAGGGGGATATCAGCCCCAGCATTTT
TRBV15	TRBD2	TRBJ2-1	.	CATSRETRTSGLDYNEQFF	TGTGCCACCAGCAGAGAAACCAGGACTAGCGGGTTGGACTACAATGAGCAGTTCTTC
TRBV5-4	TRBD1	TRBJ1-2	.	CASSRPGQGNYGYTF	TGTGCCAGCAGCCGTCCGGGACAGGGGAACTATGGCTACACCTTC
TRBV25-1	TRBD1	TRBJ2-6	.	CASRGTGSGANVLTF	TGTGCCAGCAGGGGGACAGGGTCTGGGGCCAACGTCCTGACTTTC